These 21 T cell receptor beta chains share one sample of origin, sequenced in a study of read filtering for tumor transcriptome and immune sequencing. From roughly 0.4 ug of RNA, a library with molecular barcoded alpha/delta and beta/gamma adaptors was made. TCRdb re-called the reads through MiXCR, storing one row per CDR3 protein. The repertoire has some 38,000 distinct CDR3 sequences, around an eighth of them found once; the top ten carry 6% to 8%. Sequencing input: a population of CD138-negative cells sorted from bone marrow. Receptors originate from a donor aged 40 or over with multiple myeloma.

Note on this clonotype: The junction differs from germline at one of its ends, possibly a read error. The rearrangement uses TRBV4-1 and TRBJ2-1, with 8 bases lining up with TRBD1. The CDR3 totals 17 residues. CDR1 MGHRA and CDR2 YSYEKL come from the germline V gene. The CDR3 sequence: CASSPRVWTGTYNEQLF. Written as DNA, the CDR3 is TGCGCCAGCAGCCCAAGGGTTTGGACAGGGACCTACAATGAGCAGCTCTTC.

This clonotype was seen many times. This chain uses TRBV9 with TRBJ2-7; D gene ambiguous. There are 13 residues in the CDR3. Germline assignment: CDR1 SGDLS and CDR2 YYNGEE. The V gene lost 0 bases and the J gene lost 4 bases, with 8 bases spanning the gap. CDR3 coding DNA: TGTGCCAGCAGCGTAGGCCCCGGTTACGAGCAGTACTTC. This translates into CASSVGPGYEQYF.

This clonotype was seen ten or more times. V gene TRBV11-1 combines with J gene TRBJ2-7; a weak D match, TRBD1 (6 bases). The V end lost 5 bases, the J end lost 2 bases, and 13 bases lay between the germline ends. From germline, CDR1 is SGHAT and CDR2 FQDESV (reference sequence). The CDR3 spans 14 residues. The chain's CDR3 is CASSHRDKAYEQYF. The CDR3 nucleotides read TGTGCCAGCAGCCACCGGGACAAAGCCTACGAGCAGTACTTC.

As to this clonotype: With only one base between it and a far larger clone, this is likely a read error. The chain recombines TRBV7-8 with TRBJ2-1; either TRBD1 or TRBD2 may supply D (6 bases each). This CDR3 is built from 15 residues. The V end lost 5 bases, the J end lost 7 bases, and 18 bases lay between the germline ends. Germline V gives CDR1 SGHVS, CDR2 FQNEAQ. As DNA, the CDR3 is TGTGCCAGCAGCCTAGAGGGGGGCATCTCAAATGAGCAGTTCTTC. Its protein product is CASSLEGGISNEQFF.

This clonotype was found once. The chain carries TRBV29-1 and TRBJ2-1; D is undetermined. V was pared by 4 bases and J by 5 bases, with 3 bases between. This CDR3 is 10 amino acids long. Germline V gene data show CDR1 as SQVTM and CDR2 as ANQGSEA. The CDR3 DNA reads as TGCAGCGTTGGCCACAATGAGCAGTTCTTC. Protein sequence: CSVGHNEQFF.

This clonotype was detected many times. This chain joins TRBV29-1 and TRBJ2-3, with 8 bases matching TRBD2. This CDR3 has 14 amino acids. In germline, CDR1 is SQVTM, CDR2 ANQGSEA. Trimming at V came to 4 bases and at J to 0 bases, leaving 3 bases not matched to a gene. This CDR3 reads CSVGAGVSTDTQYF. DNA for the CDR3: TGCAGCGTTGGAGCGGGAGTTAGCACAGATACGCAGTATTTT.

In its sample, this clonotype was seen many times. V gene TRBV12-3 or TRBV12-4 combines with J gene TRBJ2-7; 7 bases fit TRBD2. The CDR3 covers 14 residues. V lost 4 bases, J lost 0 bases, and 3 bases stayed unmatched. The CDR3 protein is CASSSGGFSYEQYF. CDR3 in DNA: TGTGCCAGCAGTTCCGGGGGGTTCTCCTACGAGCAGTACTTC.

The gene calls are TRBV11-3 and TRBJ1-1; TRBD1 might be the D (6 bases). Trimming took 1 base from V and 8 from J, leaving 17 bases between them. The length of the CDR3 is 15 residues. CDR1 is SGHNT, CDR2 YENEEA, per germline. CDR3 sequence (DNA): TGTGCCAGCAGCTTAGGGGGGGGGCAGTATACCGAAGCTTTCTTT. Translation gives CASSLGGGQYTEAFF. The full variable domain, with the rest looked up from reference TRBV11-3 and TRBJ1-1, is EAGVVQSPRYKIIEKKQPVAFWCNPISGHNTLYWYLQNLGQGPELLIRYENEEAVDDSQLPKDRFSAERLKGVDSTLKIQPAELGDSAVYLCASSLGGGQYTEAFFGQGTRLTVV.

This clonotype was seen many times. The chain couples TRBV5-1 to TRBJ2-5; D not certain. Trimming pared 0 bases from V and 5 bases from J, leaving 5 bases between. This CDR3 comprises 12 residues. CDR1 and CDR2 from the germline V gene are SGHRS and YFSETQ. The CDR3 DNA reads TGCGCCAGCAGCTTGGTGAGGGAGACCCAGTACTTC. This sequence encodes CASSLVRETQYF.

The sample holds many counts of this clonotype. This chain links TRBV6-6 with TRBJ2-5; no clear D gene. The CDR3 is made up of 10 amino acids. Per germline, CDR1 MNHNY and CDR2 SVGAGI (reference sequence). V was clipped by 9 bases and J by 5 bases, with 7 bases between them. The chain's CDR3 is CASAEETQYF. The CDR3 region has the DNA TGTGCCAGTGCCGAGGAGACCCAGTACTTC.

Worth noting for this clonotype: This may come from a read error, since a much larger clone is one base off. This chain links TRBV24-1 with TRBJ2-5; the match to TRBD1 covers 8 bases. The ends lost 3 bases at V and 5 bases at J; junction bases unmatched: 10. CDR1 KGHDR and CDR2 SFDVKD come from the germline V gene. The CDR3 totals 16 residues. CDR3 DNA sequence: TGTGCCACCAGTGATACCGACAGGGGTCCGCGTGAGACCCAGTACTTC. Its protein product is CATSDTDRGPRETQYF.

This clonotype was picked up a small number of times. Possible read error: a much larger clone is one base away. The missing conserved phenylalanine or tryptophan at the end of this CDR3 makes a read error likely. This chain connects TRBV12-3 or TRBV12-4 to TRBJ1-1, with 7 nucleotides matching TRBD1. CDR3 length: 15 residues. Losses at the gene ends were 6 bases for V and 7 bases for J; bases not matched to a gene: 14. In nucleotides, the CDR3 is TGTGCCAGCAGCCAACAGGGGAGGGGTTCGGTTGAAGCTTTCTCT. Amino acid sequence: CASSQQGRGSVEAFS.

In this sample, this clonotype turned up many times. The gene calls are TRBV7-2 and TRBJ1-5; 7 positions match TRBD1. Germline CDR1 and CDR2: SGHTA and FQGNSA. V lost 4 bases to trimming and J lost 7 bases; unmatched junction nucleotides: 7. The CDR3 is 14 amino acids. The CDR3 spells CASSWRQGGQPQHF. The CDR3 nucleotides are TGTGCCAGCAGCTGGAGGCAGGGGGGGCAGCCCCAGCATTTT.

A single count supports this clonotype. Since a much larger clone is just one base distant, this may be a read error. The chain uses TRBV6-6 and TRBJ2-5; weak D call: TRBD2 (6 bases). The CDR3 consists of 12 residues. In germline, CDR1 is MNHNY, CDR2 SVGAGI (reference sequence). The CDR3 here is CASIGGSETPYF. CDR3 nucleotides: TGTGCCAGCATCGGGGGTTCGGAGACCCCGTACTTC.

The rearrangement joins TRBV6-5 to TRBJ1-5, with D hard to call. The CDR3 length is 14 residues. Germline V gene sequence: CDR1 MNHEY, CDR2 SVGAGI. V was clipped by 6 bases and J by 0 bases, with 9 bases between them. The CDR3 nucleotides are TGTGCCAGCAGAAACCTGTGTAGCAATCAGCCCCAGCATTTT. Translating gives CASRNLCSNQPQHF.

A word on this clonotype: A far larger clone lies a single base away; this is likely a read error. The V gene is TRBV6-1, the J gene TRBJ1-1; D gene ambiguous. The germline gives CDR1 MNHNS, CDR2 SASEGT. The CDR3 extends over 15 amino acids. V was clipped by 5 bases and J by 0 bases, with 13 bases between them. The chain's CDR3 is CASSFASQMNTEAFF. The CDR3, as DNA: TGTGCCAGCAGTTTCGCCTCACAAATGAACACTGAAGCTTTCTTT.

By share of the sample, this clonotype is medium-sized. The CDR3 DNA sequence: TGCAGCGTTGAAATCCGGGACAGGGGTTACGAGCAGTACTTC. It encodes CSVEIRDRGYEQYF. The chain has TRBV29-1 and TRBJ2-7, with 10 bases that match TRBD1. Trimming cost V 2 bases and J 4 bases; bases outside gene matches: 5. This CDR3 comprises 14 residues. Per the germline V gene, CDR1 is SQVTM and CDR2 is ANQGSEA.

This clonotype was observed many times. The V and J genes are TRBV18 and TRBJ1-1; 9 bases map to TRBD1. V was clipped by 3 bases and J by 1 base; unmatched bases: 6. This CDR3 is built from 16 residues. The germline V gene encodes CDR1 KGHSH and CDR2 LQKENI. The CDR3 loop is CASSPSPGQGNTEAFF. The CDR3 nucleotides read TGTGCCAGCTCACCGTCCCCGGGACAGGGGAACACTGAAGCTTTCTTT.

Many counts were recorded for this clonotype. This sequence joins TRBV12-5 and TRBJ2-2; the match to TRBD1 covers 8 bases. CDR3 size: 15 residues. V was pared by 3 bases and J by 4 bases, with 4 bases of the junction left unmatched. Germline CDR1 reads LGHNT; CDR2 reads FRNRAP. The CDR3 loop is CASGLWTGFTGELFF. The CDR3, as DNA: TGTGCTAGTGGTTTATGGACAGGGTTCACCGGGGAGCTGTTTTTT.

About this clonotype itself: A much larger clonotype is one base distant, so this may be a read error. The rearrangement joins TRBV7-6 to TRBJ1-1; the D gene is possibly TRBD1 (6 bases). V lost 6 bases and J lost 6, with 11 bases in between. This CDR3 is 12 amino acids long. Germline loops: CDR1 SGHVS, CDR2 FNYEAQ. CDR3 bases: TGTGCCAGCAGGGGCGGGGGCGCTGAAGCTTTCTTT. Its translation is CASRGGGAEAFF.

This clonotype was counted at least ten times. The rearrangement joins TRBV11-1 to TRBJ2-2; D uncertain. Trimming left V 3 bases short and J 0 bases short, with 5 bases between. Germline-derived CDR1 and CDR2 are SGHAT and FQDESV (reference sequence). This CDR3 region has 14 residues. The CDR3 coding sequence is TGTGCCAGCAGCTTTGGTGCGAACACCGGGGAGCTGTTTTTT. It encodes CASSFGANTGELFF.